This paragraph covers one T cell receptor (beta chain) sequence. Its recognized antigen is unknown. Base qualities are missing; no much larger clone stands one base away. V is pared back by 3 bases and J by 7 bases, with 14 bases lying between the germline termini. From the germline V gene, CDR1 is SGHRS and CDR2 is YFSETQ. The CDR3, from cysteine to phenylalanine, totals 14 residues. Here the CDR3 DNA is all that survives: 42 bases in frame from base 1. The instrument given in TCRdb is Illumina NovaSeq 6000. cDNA libraries for TCRalpha and TCRbeta were prepared by 5'RACE using constant-segment primers, with sample barcodes and unique molecular identifiers added. Trizol reagent was used to extract RNA from every sample. Libraries were amplified in two PCR steps, with a second sample barcode and Illumina TruSeq adapters added in the second step. Sequencing of libraries was performed on an Illumina NovaSeq with 2 x 150 bp paired-end reads. The study's own analysis went as follows. With migec v1.2.7, reads were demultiplexed and then collapsed into UMI-guided consensus sequences. With mixcr v2.1.11, UMI consensuses were aligned to TRA and TRB V and J templates and assembled into clonotypes. A clonotype was counted as expanded or contracted only when both edgeR and NoisET called the clonotype significant, with the noise models trained on biological replicates. For edgeR calls, the cutoffs were a false discovery rate-adjusted p below 0.01 and a log2 fold-change threshold of 1. PCA with hierarchical clustering of max-normalized trajectories of the 1000 most abundant clonotypes was used as exploratory dynamics analysis. The CD4 or CD8 phenotype of responding clones was assigned using the separately sequenced CD4+ and CD8+ repertoires. TCRdb took the public reads, trimmed them with fastp at Q25, ran MiXCR for clone calling and kept in-frame beta chains. For every CDR3 protein sequence, its rows merge into one entry that carries the most common genes and DNA. TCRdb, rather than the study authors, made the V and J calls. The table for this sample lists about 340,000 distinct CDR3 sequences; 15% of them were counted only once. In total, the top ten clones hold 20% to 25% of the sample.

Ficoll-Paque density gradient centrifugation was the method used to isolate PBMCs. The data originate from a study of T-cell memory formation after mild COVID-19 listed by TCRdb under 2021. Notes on the research overall: TCR sequence clusters from the two donors were largely donor specific. The cohort was made up of two young adult volunteers, one female and one male, who were previously healthy. In two donors, T-cell clones that expanded and contracted after mild COVID-19 were followed by sequencing TCRalpha and TCRbeta repertoires longitudinally. Study-wide conclusions, independent of this receptor: The detection of some responding clones in pre-infection memory suggests that pre-existing cross-reactive memory T cells joined the SARS-CoV-2 response. Clones contracting from day 15 to 85 had balanced CD4/CD8 phenotypes, while a second wave expanding from day 15 to 37 was biased towards CD4+. Only two mild cases were covered in the study, and larger cohorts including severe cases with pre-infection samples were considered necessary. The second-wave clones that peaked on day 37 were not confirmed to be SARS-CoV-2 specific. Contracting CD4+ clones turned up mainly in the CM and EM memory subsets, whereas EMRA was where CD8+ clones were enriched.

The chain is made from TRBV5-1 and TRBJ1-5; TRBD1 might be the D gene, on 6 matching bases. This TCR was recovered from a man aged 18 to 30 who had mild COVID-19 (a few samples of this study predate the infection). The sample titles of this study are shuffled in the database, so cell type and time point are left out; the donor was told from shared clones. Sequencing was carried out using PBMCs or a T cell subset sorted from them (not recorded which). The DNA sequence is given as TGCGCCAGCAGCTGCCGGACAGTCGGGCAGCCCCAGCATTTT. Its protein is CASSCRTVGQPQHF.